Listed below are T cell receptor beta chains from one sample, sequenced in a study of regulatory T cells in long-lasting Graves disease. TCRdb re-called the multiplex PCR reads through MiXCR, storing one row per CDR3 protein. The data hold over 350,000 distinct CDR3 sequences, with about 14% observed a single time. The data also belong to a second study, concerning T cells in Graves' hyperthyroidism and ophthalmopathy.

Sequencing used peripheral blood mononuclear cells (PBMCs), obtained at new diagnosis, from a patient treated with antithyroid drugs. The source is a woman aged 45-65 years with Graves disease. Both conserved end residues are part of each CDR3. D genes are given only for firm matches. Rows give clone size only sometimes, using once, few, many, or a class for an expanded clone.

v_call: TRBV28
cdr3_length: 14
d_call: -
clone_size: many
j_call: TRBJ2-3
cdr3_aa: CASRSSGSTDTQYF
cdr3_nt: TGTGCCAGCAGAAGCAGCGGAAGCACAGATACGCAGTATTTT

v_call: TRBV28
cdr3_length: 15
d_call: TRBD1
clone_size: few
j_call: TRBJ1-1
cdr3_aa: CASSRAGTGSNEAFF
cdr3_nt: TGTGCCAGCAGTCGCGCCGGGACAGGGTCAAATGAAGCTTTCTTT

v_call: TRBV30
cdr3_length: 14
d_call: TRBD2
clone_size: many
j_call: TRBJ2-2
cdr3_aa: CAWSSGSDTGELFF
cdr3_nt: TGTGCCTGGAGTAGCGGGAGTGATACCGGGGAGCTGTTTTTT

v_call: TRBV5-1
cdr3_length: 14
d_call: TRBD1
clone_size: many
j_call: TRBJ1-6
cdr3_aa: CASSFKGQDSPLHF
cdr3_nt: TGCGCCAGCAGCTTTAAGGGACAGGATTCACCCCTCCACTTT

v_call: TRBV20-1
cdr3_length: 18
d_call: -
clone_size: many
j_call: TRBJ2-3
cdr3_aa: CSAVKWAGGTTMEDTQYF
cdr3_nt: TGCAGTGCGGTAAAATGGGCTGGCGGTACTACGATGGAAGATACGCAGTATTTT

v_call: TRBV11-2
cdr3_length: 11
d_call: TRBD2
clone_size: many
j_call: TRBJ2-1
cdr3_aa: CASSFGLAQFF
cdr3_nt: TGTGCCAGCAGCTTCGGACTAGCGCAGTTCTTC

v_call: TRBV4-1
cdr3_length: 16
d_call: -
clone_size: -
j_call: TRBJ2-1
cdr3_aa: CASSRLEQGSYNEQFF
cdr3_nt: TGCGCCAGCAGCCGCCTCGAGCAGGGGAGCTACAATGAGCAGTTCTTC

v_call: TRBV20-1
cdr3_length: 18
d_call: TRBD1
clone_size: many
j_call: TRBJ1-2
cdr3_aa: CSARDNHRGQGVSYGYTF
cdr3_nt: TGCAGTGCTAGAGATAATCACCGTGGACAGGGTGTAAGCTATGGCTACACCTTC

v_call: TRBV3-1
cdr3_length: 12
d_call: -
clone_size: many
j_call: TRBJ2-7
cdr3_aa: CASSQFSHEQYF
cdr3_nt: TGTGCCAGCAGCCAATTCTCCCACGAGCAGTACTTC

v_call: TRBV28
cdr3_length: 17
d_call: TRBD1
clone_size: -
j_call: TRBJ1-3
cdr3_aa: CASSLTGTGLSSNTIYF
cdr3_nt: TGTGCCAGCAGTTTAACCGGGACAGGGCTTTCTTCAAACACCATATATTTT

v_call: TRBV6-5
cdr3_length: 14
d_call: -
clone_size: many
j_call: TRBJ2-5
cdr3_aa: CASSYPLPGETQYF
cdr3_nt: TGTGCCAGCAGTTACCCCTTACCCGGGGAGACCCAGTACTTC

v_call: TRBV20-1
cdr3_length: 13
d_call: TRBD2
clone_size: many
j_call: TRBJ2-5
cdr3_aa: CSASRREQETQYF
cdr3_nt: TGCAGTGCTAGTAGGCGGGAGCAAGAGACCCAGTACTTC

v_call: TRBV2
cdr3_length: 16
d_call: TRBD2
clone_size: few
j_call: TRBJ2-5
cdr3_aa: CASSEGPAGDAETQYF
cdr3_nt: TGTGCCAGCAGTGAAGGCCCAGCGGGAGATGCGGAGACCCAGTACTTC

v_call: TRBV25-1
cdr3_length: 19
d_call: -
clone_size: few
j_call: TRBJ1-4
cdr3_aa: CASSGLPPTAGGVGEKLFF
cdr3_nt: TGTGCCAGCAGTGGCCTCCCACCAACTGCTGGGGGGGTAGGGGAAAAACTGTTTTTT

v_call: TRBV15
cdr3_length: 13
d_call: TRBD1
clone_size: many
j_call: TRBJ2-1
cdr3_aa: CATSQEKGAEQFF
cdr3_nt: TGTGCCACCAGCCAAGAGAAGGGGGCTGAGCAGTTCTTC

v_call: TRBV6-2/TRBV6-3
cdr3_length: 13
d_call: TRBD1
clone_size: few
j_call: TRBJ1-4
cdr3_aa: CASSIGTVEKLFF
cdr3_nt: TGTGCCAGCAGTATTGGGACAGTCGAAAAACTGTTTTTT

v_call: TRBV7-2
cdr3_length: 15
d_call: TRBD1
clone_size: many
j_call: TRBJ1-1
cdr3_aa: CASSLPGQLNTEAFF
cdr3_nt: TGTGCCAGCAGCTTACCGGGACAGTTGAACACTGAAGCTTTCTTT

v_call: TRBV11-2
cdr3_length: 15
d_call: TRBD2
clone_size: many
j_call: TRBJ2-1
cdr3_aa: CASRPPGLANNEQFF
cdr3_nt: TGTGCCAGCAGACCTCCGGGACTAGCGAACAATGAGCAGTTCTTC

v_call: TRBV12-3/TRBV12-4
cdr3_length: 15
d_call: -
clone_size: -
j_call: TRBJ1-5
cdr3_aa: CASSFSVSSNQPQHF
cdr3_nt: TGTGCCAGCAGTTTTTCCGTCAGTAGCAATCAGCCCCAGCATTTT

v_call: TRBV13
cdr3_length: 16
d_call: TRBD1
clone_size: once
j_call: TRBJ2-1
cdr3_aa: CASSLGQGGAYNEQFF
cdr3_nt: TGCGCCAGCAGCTTAGGACAGGGGGGGGCCTACAATGAGCAGTTCTTC

v_call: TRBV5-1
cdr3_length: 14
d_call: -
clone_size: -
j_call: TRBJ1-5
cdr3_aa: CASSLEGVNQPQHF
cdr3_nt: TGCGCCAGCAGCTTGGAAGGAGTCAATCAGCCCCAGCATTTT

v_call: TRBV10-3
cdr3_length: 15
d_call: -
clone_size: few
j_call: TRBJ1-5
cdr3_aa: CAISERPPGDQPQHF
cdr3_nt: TGTGCCATCAGTGAACGGCCTCCCGGGGATCAGCCCCAGCATTTT

v_call: TRBV6-1
cdr3_length: 15
d_call: -
clone_size: -
j_call: TRBJ2-5
cdr3_aa: CASKEGGGHQETQYF
cdr3_nt: TGTGCCAGCAAGGAAGGTGGGGGCCACCAAGAGACCCAGTACTTC

v_call: TRBV20-1
cdr3_length: 16
d_call: -
clone_size: few
j_call: TRBJ2-7
cdr3_aa: CSARDPTGTPSYEQYF
cdr3_nt: TGCAGTGCTAGAGATCCTACAGGAACGCCTTCCTACGAGCAGTACTTC

v_call: TRBV30
cdr3_length: 14
d_call: -
clone_size: many
j_call: TRBJ2-1
cdr3_aa: CAWSVFVGYDEQFF
cdr3_nt: TGTGCCTGGAGTGTATTCGTCGGGTATGATGAGCAGTTCTTC

v_call: TRBV5-1
cdr3_length: 14
d_call: -
clone_size: -
j_call: TRBJ2-1
cdr3_aa: CASSGQGSNNEQFF
cdr3_nt: TGCGCCAGCAGCGGGCAGGGGTCAAACAATGAGCAGTTCTTC

v_call: TRBV7-9
cdr3_length: 14
d_call: -
clone_size: few
j_call: TRBJ1-2
cdr3_aa: CASSHDIANYGYTF
cdr3_nt: TGTGCCAGCAGTCATGATATAGCTAACTATGGCTACACCTTC

v_call: TRBV12-3/TRBV12-4
cdr3_length: 14
d_call: -
clone_size: many
j_call: TRBJ2-1
cdr3_aa: CASSLGGAYNEQFF
cdr3_nt: TGTGCCAGCAGTTTAGGCGGGGCCTACAATGAGCAGTTCTTC

v_call: TRBV12-3/TRBV12-4
cdr3_length: 14
d_call: -
clone_size: many
j_call: TRBJ2-3
cdr3_aa: CASSLGEMSDTQYF
cdr3_nt: TGTGCCAGCAGTTTGGGGGAGATGTCAGATACGCAGTATTTT

v_call: TRBV10-3
cdr3_length: 13
d_call: -
clone_size: -
j_call: TRBJ1-2
cdr3_aa: CAISQGTDYGYTF
cdr3_nt: TGTGCCATCAGCCAGGGGACTGACTATGGCTACACCTTC

v_call: TRBV4-1
cdr3_length: 14
d_call: -
clone_size: -
j_call: TRBJ2-1
cdr3_aa: CASSTRDGSNEQFF
cdr3_nt: TGCGCCAGCAGCACCCGGGACGGGTCCAATGAGCAGTTCTTC